Presented here are 13 T cell receptor beta chains from one specimen sequenced in a study of post-analysis software for immune sequencing data. Findings and caveats of the study: Comparison of patients with controls showed about 5 TRBV segments more frequent in patients, TRBV5-6, TRBV5-1 and TRBV20-1 among them.

Every TCR beta cDNA library bore unique molecular identifiers. TCRdb recomputed calls from the PCR reads with MiXCR, one row per CDR3 protein. The sample yields roughly 800,000 distinct CDR3 sequences, around 53% seen once. Antigens of these TCRs are unknown. Input material: blood. The receptors were sampled from a girl aged 5 to 17 with multiple sclerosis.

The chain joins TRBV6-2 or TRBV6-3 to TRBJ2-1; 7 bases map to TRBD1. J was trimmed by 4 bases and V by 10 bases; bases with no gene match: 16. The CDR3 is 16 amino acids. From germline, CDR1 is MNHEY and CDR2 SVGEGT. CDR3 sequence: CATQLRPGQIYNEQFF. The CDR3 nucleotides are TGTGCCACCCAACTACGACCGGGACAGATTTACAATGAGCAGTTCTTC.

The rearrangement links TRBV7-9 to TRBJ2-2; the match to TRBD1 covers 9 bases. The ends lost 4 bases at V and 3 bases at J; junction bases unmatched: 18. Germline CDR1 is SEHNR and CDR2 is FQNEAQ (reference sequence). The CDR3 is made up of 20 amino acids. CDR3 amino acids: CASSSRQGDEQGLYTGELFF. DNA of the CDR3: TGTGCCAGCAGCTCCAGACAGGGGGATGAACAGGGGTTATACACCGGGGAGCTGTTTTTT.

This clonotype has only one observation. V and J are TRBV7-4 and TRBJ2-7; D might be TRBD2 (6 bases). Matching the DNA end better, TRBJ2-1 makes the J call doubtful. Germline CDR1 and CDR2: SGHVT and SQSDAQ. This CDR3 comprises 16 residues. CDR3 amino acids: CASDRGCGMVGNEQFF. The CDR3, as DNA: TGTGCCAGCGACCGAGGTTGCGGGATGGTAGGGAATGAGCAGTTCTTC.

The CDR3: CASSSTSRRIEAFF. The CDR3 DNA reads as TGTGCCAGCAGCTCCACTAGCAGGCGCATTGAAGCTTTCTTT. The chain recombines TRBV5-5 with TRBJ1-1, with unresolved D. Germline V lookup: CDR1 SGHKS, CDR2 YYEKEE (reference sequence). The germline V and J ends were trimmed by 3 bases and 7 bases, with 16 bases remaining between them. The CDR3 has 14 residues.

The chain joins TRBV6-6 to TRBJ2-1; D is unresolved. Per the germline V gene, CDR1 is MNHNY and CDR2 is SVGAGI (reference sequence). This CDR3 is built from 14 residues. Trimming cost V 7 bases and J 4 bases, with 14 bases left between them. The CDR3 DNA is TGTGCCAGCACTCAGAGCCCGGGTTACAATGAGCAGTTCTTC. This codes for CASTQSPGYNEQFF.

This clonotype was seen a handful of times. Compared with germline, one end of the junction differs, possibly owing to a read error. The chain recombines TRBV7-9 with TRBJ2-7; the D is unclear. This CDR3 is built from 16 residues. Germline V gives CDR1 SEHNR, CDR2 FQNEAQ (reference sequence). This chain's CDR3 is CASSLEVSTISYEQYF. Written as DNA, the CDR3 is TGTGCCAGCAGTTTAGAGGTCTCTACTATCTCCTACGAGCAGTACTTC.

The J gene is TRBJ2-5, the V gene TRBV5-1, with a possible D match to TRBD1 (5 bases). The J call could be wrong; TRBJ2-7 is a better fit for the DNA end. The CDR3 length is 15 residues. Germline V gene data show CDR1 as SGHRS and CDR2 as YFSETQ. The CDR3 spells CASSLVGQITGEQYF. CDR3 nucleotides: TGCGCCAGCAGCTTGGTGGGGCAGATTACCGGCGAGCAGTACTTC.

This chain joins TRBV15 and TRBJ2-7; D could derive from TRBD1 or TRBD2 (6 bases each). This CDR3 spans 19 amino acids. Germline-derived CDR1 and CDR2 are LNHNV and YYDKDF (reference sequence). V dropped 0 bases and J dropped 0 bases, with 21 bases sitting between them. The CDR3 loop is CATSRDLPWGAPGSYEQYF. For the CDR3, the DNA is TGTGCCACCAGCAGAGATTTGCCTTGGGGGGCCCCTGGCTCCTACGAGCAGTACTTC.

This clonotype was found once. The chain employs TRBV2 and TRBJ2-7; D call uncertain. The CDR3 extends over 14 amino acids. Trimming pared 7 bases from V and 2 bases from J, leaving 15 bases between. CDR1 is SNHLY, CDR2 FYNNEI, per germline. CDR3 sequence: CASIVDHNAYEQYF. The CDR3 region has the DNA TGTGCCAGCATCGTGGACCATAACGCCTACGAGCAGTACTTC.

This clonotype has a handful of counts. The V gene is TRBV3-1, the J gene TRBJ2-1; 15 bases map to TRBD2. Germline V CDR1 and CDR2: LGHDT, YNNKEL (reference sequence). The length of the CDR3 is 16 residues. The V and J ends lost 4 bases and 9 bases, in that order; junction bases with no gene match: 7. CDR3 sequence: CASSLGLAGGSGEQFF. The CDR3 coding sequence is TGTGCCAGCAGCCTGGGACTAGCGGGAGGAAGTGGTGAGCAGTTCTTC.

This clonotype was detected only a few times. The chain uses TRBV7-9 and TRBJ2-7; D might be TRBD2 (6 bases). With 4 bases removed from V and 5 bases from J, the gap between germline ends came to 27 bases. The germline gives CDR1 SEHNR, CDR2 FQNEAQ (reference sequence). The CDR3 is 18 residues long. CDR3 protein: CASSSPLTVGLADDEQYF. CDR3 sequence (DNA): TGTGCCAGCAGCTCTCCACTTACGGTGGGACTTGCTGACGACGAGCAGTACTTC.

Points on this clonotype: Likely a read error: the CDR3 ends without its conserved phenylalanine or tryptophan. The chain has TRBV5-6 and TRBJ2-1; D remains unclear. Germline CDR1 reads SGHDT; CDR2 reads YYEEEE. Deletions cut 3 bases from V and 9 bases from J, with 10 bases between. CDR3 length equals 12 residues. The CDR3 DNA is TGTGCCAGCAGCTGGACCGGTCGTGAGCAGTTCTCC. This codes for CASSWTGREQFS.

The chain uses TRBV7-9 and TRBJ2-4; D gene unclear. The better agreement between TRBJ2-7 and the DNA end casts doubt on the J call. The CDR3 runs 12 residues. CDR1 is SEHNR and CDR2 is FQNEAQ in the germline V gene (reference sequence). The CDR3 coding sequence is TGTGCCAGCAGCTTCGAAAGATCCGAGCAGTACTTC. Translation gives CASSFERSEQYF.